The 22 T cell receptor beta chains below all came from one sample that was sequenced in a study of beta chain features in type 1 diabetes. Isolated RNA was reverse transcribed in full, so expressed TCRB transcripts were sequenced. Using immunoSEQ multiplex PCR, the repertoire was profiled, and TCRdb retains in-frame clones only, with some absent. This sample carries 600,000 to 650,000 clones, 15% to 17% of them seen once, and the ten largest clones take around 0.095%. The sequenced material came from naive CD4+ T cells from blood. Receptors originate from a man aged 18 to 35 in good health.

This clone was observed many times. The chain has TRBV7-9 and TRBJ1-6; 7 bases line up with TRBD1. Germline CDR1 SEHNR, CDR2 FQNEAQ (reference sequence). The V segment lost 5 bases and the J segment 6 bases; nucleotides outside the gene matches: 7. The CDR3 is made up of 15 amino acids. CDR3 coding DNA: TGTGCCAGCAGCCCCAGACAGGGTACTAATTCACCCCTCCACTTT. Its translation: CASSPRQGTNSPLHF.

This rearrangement joins TRBV7-8 to TRBJ2-1; no clear D. V lost 5 bases and J lost 0, with 11 bases in between. The germline V gene encodes CDR1 SGHVS and CDR2 FQNEAQ. CDR3 length equals 15 residues. Written as DNA, the CDR3 is TGTGCCAGCAGCCGGCGGATGAGCTCCTACAATGAGCAGTTCTTC. This sequence encodes CASSRRMSSYNEQFF.

This clone was recorded a few times. V gene TRBV5-1 combines with J gene TRBJ2-7; D is undetermined. Germline-derived CDR1 and CDR2 are SGHRS and YFSETQ. The CDR3 length is 15 residues. V lost 2 bases and J 0 bases, leaving 12 bases between the germline ends. The CDR3 nucleotides are TGCGCCAGCAGCTTCTGGGGTCATAACTCCTACGAGCAGTACTTC. Amino acids: CASSFWGHNSYEQYF. The complete variable domain, with remaining parts taken from reference TRBV5-1 and TRBJ2-7, reads KAGVTQTPRYLIKTRGQQVTLSCSPISGHRSVSWYQQTPGQGLQFLFEYFSETQRNKGNFPGRFSGRQFSNSRSEMNVSTLELGDSALYLCASSFWGHNSYEQYFGPGTRLTVT.

In DNA, the CDR3 is TGTGCCAGCAGCTACGAGTCGGGATACTACAATGAGCAGTTCTTC. Translated: CASSYESGYYNEQFF. The chain combines TRBV7-9 with TRBJ2-1; D is perhaps TRBD2 (5 bases). The CDR3 extends over 15 amino acids. Trimming shortened V by 4 bases and J by 3 bases, and 13 bases separated the two germline ends. Germline CDR1 and CDR2: SEHNR and FQNEAQ (reference sequence).

The DNA of the CDR3 is TGTGCTAGTGGCCGACTAGCGGGAGACAATACGCAGTATTTT. This encodes CASGRLAGDNTQYF. The J gene is TRBJ2-3, the V gene TRBV12-5; 12 nucleotides align to TRBD2. J gave up 7 bases and V 6 bases, and 5 bases lay outside the gene matches. The CDR3 is 14 amino acids. The germline V gene encodes CDR1 LGHNT and CDR2 FRNRAP.

CDR3 loop: CASSLGTTNYEQYF. CDR3 nucleotide sequence: TGCGCCAGCAGCTTAGGGACGACGAATTACGAGCAGTACTTC. The chain carries TRBV5-1 and TRBJ2-7; D tentatively reads TRBD1 or TRBD2 (5 bases each). CDR1 and CDR2 (germline): SGHRS, YFSETQ. The CDR3 is 14 amino acids. Trimming took 2 bases from V and 4 from J, leaving 13 bases between them.

This clone turned up a few times. The chain has TRBV28 and TRBJ2-7, with 12 bases fitting TRBD2. V shed 6 bases, J shed 4 bases, and the junction held 4 bases outside the gene matches. This CDR3 has 14 residues. Germline loops: CDR1 MDHEN, CDR2 SYDVKM. CDR3 amino acids: CASSPGTSGYEQYF. CDR3 DNA sequence: TGTGCCAGCAGCCCCGGGACTAGCGGGTACGAGCAGTACTTC.

The chain has TRBV5-8 and TRBJ1-1; 9 bases fit TRBD1. Germline CDR1 reads SGHTS; CDR2 reads YDEGEE. The V segment lost 2 bases and the J segment 5 bases; nucleotides outside the gene matches: 7. This CDR3 spans 15 amino acids. The chain's CDR3 is CASSFGTGSVTEAFF. The DNA of the CDR3 is TGTGCCAGCAGCTTTGGGACAGGGAGTGTGACTGAAGCTTTCTTT.

This clone occurred a few times. This rearrangement joins TRBV10-3 to TRBJ2-3; the match to TRBD1 covers 9 bases. The CDR3 contains 15 residues. The junction had 8 bases not matched to a gene; V was cut back by 10 bases and J by 0 bases. Germline CDR1 and CDR2: ENHRY and SYGVKD. CDR3 amino acids: CATRPGQGSTDTQYF. DNA for the CDR3: TGTGCCACGAGGCCGGGACAGGGCAGCACAGATACGCAGTATTTT.

The J gene is TRBJ2-5, the V gene TRBV28; perhaps TRBD2 as D (5 bases). Looked up from germline, CDR1 is MDHEN and CDR2 is SYDVKM. This CDR3 region has 14 residues. Trimming removed 2 bases at V and 2 bases at J, with 9 bases between. In nucleotides, the CDR3 is TGTGCCAGCAGTTTAACTAGTGTTCAAGAGACCCAGTACTTC. Protein: CASSLTSVQETQYF. Supplemented by reference TRBV28 and TRBJ2-5, the full variable domain reads DVKVTQSSRYLVKRTGEKVFLECVQDMDHENMFWYRQDPGLGLRLIYFSYDVKMKEKGDIPEGYSVSREKKERFSLILESASTNQTSMYLCASSLTSVQETQYFGPGTRLLVL.

The CDR3 region has the DNA TGCAGCGTCGATCCGGGACAGGGTAAAGGCTACACCTTC. This translates into CSVDPGQGKGYTF. This chain links TRBV29-1 with TRBJ1-2; 9 nucleotides align to TRBD1. J was trimmed by 8 bases and V by 6 bases; bases with no gene match: 10. This CDR3 is built from 13 residues. CDR1 SQVTM and CDR2 ANQGSEA come from the germline V gene.

The chain carries TRBV15 and TRBJ1-2; 7 bases align to TRBD1. The CDR3 runs 13 residues. Germline V gene data show CDR1 as LNHNV and CDR2 as YYDKDF (reference sequence). The J segment lost 8 bases and the V segment lost 0 bases, leaving 3 bases of the junction unmatched. CDR3 in amino acids: CATSRDRQGGYTF. For the CDR3, the DNA is TGTGCCACCAGCAGAGATAGACAGGGAGGCTACACCTTC.

This clone was seen only a few times. The chain couples TRBV28 to TRBJ2-3; perhaps TRBD2 as D (5 bases). Germline CDR1 reads MDHEN; CDR2 reads SYDVKM. CDR3 length: 15 residues. Trimming removed 5 bases at V and 10 bases at J, with 22 bases between. CDR3 region: CASSPTRTRLLAQYF. In nucleotides, the CDR3 is TGTGCCAGCAGTCCCACCCGGACTCGACTGTTGGCGCAGTATTTT.

The chain joins TRBV18 to TRBJ2-2; D is unclear. This CDR3 contains 13 residues. Per the germline V gene, CDR1 is KGHSH and CDR2 is LQKENI. Trimming took 4 bases from V and 1 from J, leaving 4 bases between them. In nucleotides, the CDR3 is TGTGCCAGCTCACGGGAGAACACCGGGGAGCTGTTTTTT. Its translation: CASSRENTGELFF. Drawing the rest from reference TRBV18 and TRBJ2-2, the complete variable domain is NAGVMQNPRHLVRRRGQEARLRCSPMKGHSHVYWYRQLPEEGLKFMVYLQKENIIDESGMPKERFSAEFPKEGPSILRIQQVVRGDSAAYFCASSRENTGELFFGEGSRLTVL.

This clone came up a few times. Other DNA variants within this sample encode the same CDR3. V and J are TRBV9 and TRBJ1-2; D is uncertain. Germline CDR1 and CDR2: SGDLS and YYNGEE. V was cut by 0 bases and J by 5 bases, with 8 bases left in between. This CDR3 has 13 amino acids. CDR3 residues: CASSVVAGYGYTF. The CDR3 DNA reads TGTGCCAGCAGCGTAGTCGCCGGGTATGGCTACACCTTC.

Only a few counts were recorded for this clone. The chain couples TRBV18 to TRBJ2-7; maybe TRBD1 (6 bases). There are 16 residues in the CDR3. CDR1 and CDR2 from the germline V gene are KGHSH and LQKENI. Trimming removed 3 bases from V and 4 bases from J, with 19 bases in between. The CDR3: CASSPRQDSLLYEQYF. CDR3 nucleotides: TGTGCCAGCTCACCTAGACAGGACAGTTTGTTGTACGAGCAGTACTTC.

The sample holds a few counts of this clone. The chain has TRBV10-3 and TRBJ2-6; no reliable D call. The length of the CDR3 is 17 residues. Germline V CDR1 and CDR2: ENHRY, SYGVKD. Trimming stripped 6 bases from V and 0 bases from J, with 15 bases between. CDR3 sequence: CAIRDLRTNSGANVLTF. CDR3 sequence (DNA): TGTGCCATCAGAGATTTGCGTACCAACTCTGGGGCCAACGTCCTGACTTTC.

This clone was counted only a few times. This chain links TRBV5-1 with TRBJ1-4; TRBD1 is a possible D gene (5 bases). The CDR3 has 14 amino acids. The ends were cut back, 2 bases at V and 2 bases at J, with 7 bases in the middle. Germline-derived CDR1 and CDR2 are SGHRS and YFSETQ. This CDR3 is CASSFAGTNEKLFF. The CDR3 DNA sequence: TGCGCCAGCAGCTTCGCAGGGACTAATGAAAAACTGTTTTTT.

J is TRBJ2-1 and V is TRBV4-3; the D is unclear. Trimming stripped 1 base from V and 0 bases from J, with 10 bases between. Looked up from germline, CDR1 is LGHNA and CDR2 is YSLEER. The CDR3 runs 16 residues. The chain's CDR3 is CASSQVGRLSYNEQFF. Written as DNA, the CDR3 is TGCGCCAGCAGCCAAGTCGGCAGGCTCTCCTACAATGAGCAGTTCTTC.

This rearrangement joins TRBV27 to TRBJ2-7; D is perhaps TRBD1 (6 bases). Germline V gene lookup returns CDR1 MNHEY and CDR2 SMNVEV (reference sequence). This CDR3 has 14 amino acids. V lost 3 bases and J 7 bases, leaving 16 bases between the germline ends. CDR3 bases: TGTGCCAGCAGTTTCCGGGACACTCCTTTGGAGCAGTACTTC. The encoded protein is CASSFRDTPLEQYF.

This clone was seen only a few times. This rearrangement joins TRBV7-3 to TRBJ2-1, with 10 bases matching TRBD2. The length of the CDR3 is 16 residues. V shed 0 bases, J shed 6 bases, and the junction held 5 bases outside the gene matches. Germline assignment: CDR1 SGHTA and CDR2 FQGTGA. The CDR3 region has the DNA TGTGCCAGCAGCTTAACAGTAGCGGGAGGACCCAATGAGCAGTTCTTC. As protein: CASSLTVAGGPNEQFF.

This clone has a handful of counts. In nucleotides, the CDR3 is TGTGCCAGCACCGGGGGGGTCCGCCGAGAGACCCAGTACTTC. As protein: CASTGGVRRETQYF. The chain combines TRBV2 with TRBJ2-5; 8 bases map to TRBD2. V lost 7 bases to trimming and J lost 4 bases; unmatched junction nucleotides: 8. Germline lookup yields CDR1 SNHLY and CDR2 FYNNEI. This CDR3 region has 14 residues.